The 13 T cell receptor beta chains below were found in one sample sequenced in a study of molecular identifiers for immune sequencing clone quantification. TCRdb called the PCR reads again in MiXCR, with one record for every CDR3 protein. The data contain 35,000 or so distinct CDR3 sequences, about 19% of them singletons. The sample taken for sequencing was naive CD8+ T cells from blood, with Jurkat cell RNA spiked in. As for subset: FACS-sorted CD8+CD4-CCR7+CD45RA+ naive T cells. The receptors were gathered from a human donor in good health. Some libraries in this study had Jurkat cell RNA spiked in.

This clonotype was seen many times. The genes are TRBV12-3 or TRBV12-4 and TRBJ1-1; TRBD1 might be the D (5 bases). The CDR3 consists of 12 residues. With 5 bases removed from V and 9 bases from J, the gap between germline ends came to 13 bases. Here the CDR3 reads CASSPGGDQAFF. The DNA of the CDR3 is TGTGCCAGCAGTCCCGGGGGGGATCAAGCTTTCTTT.

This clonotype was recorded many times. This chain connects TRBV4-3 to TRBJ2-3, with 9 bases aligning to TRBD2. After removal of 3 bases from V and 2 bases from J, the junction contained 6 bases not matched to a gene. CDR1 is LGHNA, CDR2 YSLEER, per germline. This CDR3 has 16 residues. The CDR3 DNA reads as TGCGCCAGCAGCCAGGAGACTAGCGGAATCACAGATACGCAGTATTTT. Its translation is CASSQETSGITDTQYF.

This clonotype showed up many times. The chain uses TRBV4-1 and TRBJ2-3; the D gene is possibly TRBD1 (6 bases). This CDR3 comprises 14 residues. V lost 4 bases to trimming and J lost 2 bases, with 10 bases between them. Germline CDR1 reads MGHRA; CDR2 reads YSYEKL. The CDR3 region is CASSPTGPTDTQYF. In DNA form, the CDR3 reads TGCGCCAGCAGCCCAACAGGGCCCACAGATACGCAGTATTTT.

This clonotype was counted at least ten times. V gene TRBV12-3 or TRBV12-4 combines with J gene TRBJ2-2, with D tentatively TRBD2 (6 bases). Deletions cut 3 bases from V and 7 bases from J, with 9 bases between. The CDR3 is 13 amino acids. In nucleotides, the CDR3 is TGTGCCAGCAGTTTTGGGGGGTACGGGGAGCTGTTTTTT. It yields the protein CASSFGGYGELFF.

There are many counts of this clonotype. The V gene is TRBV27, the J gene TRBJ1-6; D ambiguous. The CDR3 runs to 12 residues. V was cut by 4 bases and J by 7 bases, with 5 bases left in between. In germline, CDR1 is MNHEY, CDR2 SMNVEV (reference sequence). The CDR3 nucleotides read TGTGCCAGCAGTTCTGGGAATTCACCCCTCCACTTT. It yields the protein CASSSGNSPLHF.

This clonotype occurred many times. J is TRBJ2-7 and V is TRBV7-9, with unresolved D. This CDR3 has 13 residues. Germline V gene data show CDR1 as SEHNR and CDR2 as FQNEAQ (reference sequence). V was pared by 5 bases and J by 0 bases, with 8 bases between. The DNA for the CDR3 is TGTGCCAGCAGCCGCGCCGGCTCCTACGAGCAGTACTTC. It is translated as CASSRAGSYEQYF.

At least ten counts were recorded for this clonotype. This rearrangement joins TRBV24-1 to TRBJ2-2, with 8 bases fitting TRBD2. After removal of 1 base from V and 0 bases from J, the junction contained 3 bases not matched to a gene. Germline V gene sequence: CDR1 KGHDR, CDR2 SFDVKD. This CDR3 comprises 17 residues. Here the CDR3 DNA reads TGTGCCACCAGTGATTTAGGGACTAGAGCGAACACCGGGGAGCTGTTTTTT. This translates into CATSDLGTRANTGELFF.

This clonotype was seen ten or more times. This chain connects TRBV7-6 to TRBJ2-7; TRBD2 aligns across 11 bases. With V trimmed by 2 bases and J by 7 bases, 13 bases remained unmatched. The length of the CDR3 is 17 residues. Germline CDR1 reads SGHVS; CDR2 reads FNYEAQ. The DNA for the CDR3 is TGTGCCAGCAGCTTAAATCCGAGCGCACTAGCGGGAGTGGAGCAGTACTTC. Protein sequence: CASSLNPSALAGVEQYF.

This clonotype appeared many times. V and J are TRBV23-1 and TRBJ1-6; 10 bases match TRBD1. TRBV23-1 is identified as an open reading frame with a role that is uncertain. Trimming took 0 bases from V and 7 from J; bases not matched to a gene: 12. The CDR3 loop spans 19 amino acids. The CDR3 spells CASSQSPIKSTGGNSPLHF. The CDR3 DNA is TGCGCCAGCAGTCAATCCCCCATTAAGTCGACAGGGGGCAATTCACCCCTCCACTTT.

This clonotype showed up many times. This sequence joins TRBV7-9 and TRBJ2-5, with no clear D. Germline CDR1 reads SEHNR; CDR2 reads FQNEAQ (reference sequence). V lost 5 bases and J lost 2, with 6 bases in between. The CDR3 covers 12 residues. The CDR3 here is CASSRLQETQYF. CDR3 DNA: TGTGCCAGCAGCCGATTACAAGAGACCCAGTACTTC.

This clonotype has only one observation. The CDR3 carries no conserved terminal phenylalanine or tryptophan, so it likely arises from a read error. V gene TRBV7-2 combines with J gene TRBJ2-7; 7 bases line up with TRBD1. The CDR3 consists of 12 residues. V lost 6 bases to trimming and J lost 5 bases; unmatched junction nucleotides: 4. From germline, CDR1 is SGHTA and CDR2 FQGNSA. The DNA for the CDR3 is TGTGCCAGCAGTTACAGGGGACACGAGCAGTACCTC. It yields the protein CASSYRGHEQYL.

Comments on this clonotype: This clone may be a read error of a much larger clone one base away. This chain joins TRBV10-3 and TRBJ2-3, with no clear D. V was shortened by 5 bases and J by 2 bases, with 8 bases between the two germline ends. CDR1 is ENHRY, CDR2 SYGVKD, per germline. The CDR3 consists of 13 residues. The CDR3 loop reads CAISLISTDTQYF. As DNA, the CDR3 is TGTGCCATCAGTCTAATTTCCACAGATACGCAGTATTTT.

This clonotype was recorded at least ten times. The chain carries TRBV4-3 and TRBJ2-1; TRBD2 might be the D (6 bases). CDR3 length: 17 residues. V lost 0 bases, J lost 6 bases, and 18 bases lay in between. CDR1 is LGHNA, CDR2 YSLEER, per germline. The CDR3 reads CASSQDIGGALGNEQFF. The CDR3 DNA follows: TGCGCCAGCAGCCAAGATATTGGCGGGGCTTTAGGCAATGAGCAGTTCTTC.